This T cell receptor (beta chain) appears in the sequencing data of a study of shared clonotypes between healthy human individuals. Overall study results and limits: Relative to their counterparts shared across all four donors, non-shared clonotypes exhibited diminished generation probabilities.

In germline, CDR1 is ENHRY, CDR2 SYGVKD. The CDR3 totals 12 residues. Trimming shortened V by 7 bases and J by 6 bases, and 11 bases separated the two germline ends. The authors loaded roughly 200 ng DNA, about 30,000 T cell genomes, into sorted-subset replicate PCRs. Clones were sequenced by immunoSEQ multiplex PCR, and TCRdb holds only the in-frame ones, with some missing. Of roughly 1 million clones in the sample, roughly 80% are singletons; the top ten hold 1.4%. This clone was recorded once. Its antigen is unknown. The sequence was obtained from a man aged 18 to 29 in good health. The sequencing input was memory CD4+ T cells sorted from blood. Indicated subset: CD45RA-negative fraction. The V gene is TRBV10-3, the J gene TRBJ2-3; a weak D match, TRBD2 (6 bases). The CDR3 DNA is TGTGCCATCAAGGAGGGCCGGGATACGCAGTATTTT. This sequence encodes CAIKEGRDTQYF.